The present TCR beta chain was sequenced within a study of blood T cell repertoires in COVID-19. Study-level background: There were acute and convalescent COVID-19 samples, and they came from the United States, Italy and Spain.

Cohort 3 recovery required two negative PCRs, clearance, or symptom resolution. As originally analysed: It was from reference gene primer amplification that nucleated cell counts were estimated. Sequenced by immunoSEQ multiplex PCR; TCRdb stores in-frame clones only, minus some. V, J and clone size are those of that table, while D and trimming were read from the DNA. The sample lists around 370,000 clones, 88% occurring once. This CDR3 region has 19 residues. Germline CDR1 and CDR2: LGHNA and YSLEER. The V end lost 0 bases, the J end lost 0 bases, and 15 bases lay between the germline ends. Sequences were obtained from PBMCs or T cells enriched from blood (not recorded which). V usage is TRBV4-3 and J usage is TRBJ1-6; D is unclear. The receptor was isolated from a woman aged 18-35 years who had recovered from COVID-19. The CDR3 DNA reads TGCGCCAGCAGCCAAGATAGTGCCGGAGAAAGCTCCTATAATTCACCCCTCCACTTT. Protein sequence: CASSQDSAGESSYNSPLHF.